Each of the 7 T cell receptor beta chains below was sequenced from the same sample in a study of blood T cell repertoires in COVID-19. TCRdb's copy holds only in-frame clones and misses some; the assay was immunoSEQ multiplex PCR. Of 95,000 to 150,000 clones in the sample, about 90% were seen once. The sequenced material came from peripheral blood. These receptors all come from a woman between 55 and 75 years old with COVID-19, enrolled during active disease.

The chain couples TRBV7-8 to TRBJ1-4; no firm D call. V was pared by 2 bases and J by 8 bases, with 24 bases between. Germline lookup yields CDR1 SGHVS and CDR2 FQNEAQ. This CDR3 is 18 amino acids long. The CDR3 nucleotides are TGTGCCAGCAGCTTAAGGAGCTTCGGACCTAGCAAAGGGGAAAAACTGTTTTTT. Amino acid sequence: CASSLRSFGPSKGEKLFF.

The chain is built from TRBV30 and TRBJ1-1, with D unresolved. CDR1 is GTSNPN and CDR2 is SVGIG in the germline V gene (reference sequence). The CDR3 extends over 13 amino acids. The V and J ends lost 2 bases and 5 bases respectively, with 12 bases between them. CDR3 in amino acids: CAWSPLRVTEAFF. The CDR3, as DNA: TGTGCCTGGAGTCCCCTACGGGTTACTGAAGCTTTCTTT. The complete variable domain, with remaining parts taken from reference TRBV30 and TRBJ1-1, reads SQTIHQWPATLVQPVGSPLSLECTVEGTSNPNLYWYRQAAGRGLQLLFYSVGIGQISSEVPQNLSASRPQDRQFILSSKKLLLSDSGFYLCAWSPLRVTEAFFGQGTRLTVV.

The rearrangement joins TRBV19 to TRBJ1-1; D call uncertain. The CDR3 is 12 amino acids. Germline V gene data show CDR1 as LNHDA and CDR2 as SQIVND (reference sequence). The V gene lost 3 bases and the J gene lost 4 bases, with 6 bases spanning the gap. CDR3 bases: TGTGCCAGTAGTATGGGGAGCACTGAAGCTTTCTTT. Translating it yields CASSMGSTEAFF.

This clone occurred once. The chain recombines TRBV6-2 or TRBV6-3 with TRBJ2-4, with D perhaps TRBD1 (6 bases). V shed 6 bases and J shed 0 bases, with 12 bases lying between them. Germline lookup yields CDR1 MNHEY and CDR2 SVGEGT. This CDR3 has 15 residues. The CDR3 here is CASSRGGLAKNIQYF. The CDR3 nucleotides are TGTGCCAGCAGCCGAGGGGGTCTAGCCAAAAACATTCAGTACTTC.

The J gene is TRBJ2-7, the V gene TRBV7-3, with 10 bases matching TRBD1. V lost 5 bases, J lost 7 bases, and 8 bases stayed unmatched. Germline CDR1 SGHTA, CDR2 FQGTGA. The CDR3 runs 14 residues. As DNA, the CDR3 is TGTGCCAGCAGCCCGGGGACAGGGGCGTGGGAGCAGTACTTC. The encoded protein is CASSPGTGAWEQYF. The entire variable domain, with the rest obtained from reference TRBV7-3 and TRBJ2-7, is as follows: GAGVSQTPSNKVTEKGKYVELRCDPISGHTALYWYRQSLGQGPEFLIYFQGTGAADDSGLPNDRFFAVRPEGSVSTLKIQRTERGDSAVYLCASSPGTGAWEQYFGPGTRLTVT.

This clone was seen just once. The chain links TRBV6-6 to TRBJ1-6; tentative D call: TRBD1 (6 bases). CDR1 MNHNY and CDR2 SVGAGI come from the germline V gene (reference sequence). The CDR3 extends over 14 amino acids. Trimming left V 5 bases short and J 4 bases short, with 9 bases between. The CDR3 coding sequence is TGTGCCAGCAGTATACAGGGTTATAATTCACCCCTCCACTTT. The encoded protein is CASSIQGYNSPLHF.

The V call is TRBV6-5, the J call TRBJ1-5, with D possibly TRBD1 on 6 matching bases. V lost 9 bases and J lost 3, with 12 bases in between. The CDR3 is 13 amino acids. Germline CDR1 and CDR2: MNHEY and SVGAGI. CDR3 nucleotides: TGTGCCAGTAGGGGGGGGCCCAATCAGCCCCAGCATTTT. Amino acid sequence: CASRGGPNQPQHF.